Listed below are T cell receptor beta chains from one sample, sequenced in a study of shared clonotypes between healthy human individuals. Clones were sequenced by immunoSEQ multiplex PCR, and TCRdb holds only the in-frame ones, with some missing. The sample carries roughly 2,500,000 clones, over 85% recorded once. The material sequenced was naive CD4+ T cells from PBMCs. These receptors were obtained from a man aged 18 to 35 in good health. Some clones in this sample may be carry-over from other donors' samples. The CDR3 runs from the conserved cysteine through the conserved F or W. D genes are given only for firm matches. The size entry is marked missing in some rows and otherwise reads once, few, many or a size class.

d_call,clone_size,j_call,v_call,cdr3_nt,cdr3_aa
NA,NA,TRBJ1-2,TRBV28,TGTGCCAGCAGCACGCAGGGGCGGGATGGCTACACCTTC,CASSTQGRDGYTF
TRBD1,once,TRBJ1-6,TRBV28,TGTGCCAGCAGGCCCGGGACAGGCGGTTCACCCCTCCACTTT,CASRPGTGGSPLHF
NA,once,TRBJ2-2,TRBV2,TGTGCCAGCAGTGGGAGGGCCCCCCTTAACACCGGGGAGCTGTTTTTT,CASSGRAPLNTGELFF
NA,NA,TRBJ1-5,TRBV2,TGTGCCAGCAGTGTTTCGGGCAGCACTTATAGCAATCAGCCCCAGCATTTT,CASSVSGSTYSNQPQHF
NA,NA,TRBJ2-6,TRBV5-6,TGTGCCAGCAGCCCGTGGGGGGCGCTTGGGGCCAACGTCCTGACTTTC,CASSPWGALGANVLTF
TRBD2,NA,TRBJ2-7,TRBV5-6,TGTGCCAGCAGCTTGGGACTAGCAACCTACGAGCAGTACTTC,CASSLGLATYEQYF
NA,once,TRBJ1-4,TRBV5-1,TGCGCCAGCAGCTTGGAGTGGGGTTTAGAGCATGAAAAACTGTTTTTT,CASSLEWGLEHEKLFF
TRBD1,NA,TRBJ2-7,TRBV28,TGTGCCAGCAGTGGACAGGACCTTCGCTACGAGCAGTACTTC,CASSGQDLRYEQYF
TRBD2,NA,TRBJ2-7,TRBV4-2,TGTGCCAGCAGCCAAGTTCCGGTCCGGACTAGCGGCCACGAGCAGTACTTC,CASSQVPVRTSGHEQYF
NA,NA,TRBJ1-1,TRBV20-1,TGCAGTGCTAGTATCCAGCCTGAAGCTTTCTTT,CSASIQPEAFF
TRBD1,NA,TRBJ2-7,TRBV28,TGTGCCAGCAGCCCTGGGACAGGGGTCTTCTACGAGCAGTACTTC,CASSPGTGVFYEQYF
NA,NA,TRBJ2-5,TRBV4-3,TGCGCCAGCAGCCAAGATGGAGGGAGGGAGACCCAGTACTTC,CASSQDGGRETQYF
NA,NA,TRBJ1-1,TRBV18,TGTGCCAGCTCACCTGGGACTGGGAACACTGAAGCTTTCTTT,CASSPGTGNTEAFF
TRBD2,NA,TRBJ2-3,TRBV7-2,TGTGCCAGCAGCCCGGGACTAGCGGGAGGGAGGGGCACAGATACGCAGTATTTT,CASSPGLAGGRGTDTQYF
NA,NA,TRBJ2-2,TRBV6-6,TGTGCCAGCGATCCGGTTGAGGGATTGAAGCTGTTTTTT,CASDPVEGLKLFF
NA,NA,TRBJ1-2,TRBV23-1,TGCGCCAGCAGTCTTTGCATCCTCGTCTTCCGGGGAAGGCTAAACTATGGCTACACCTTC,CASSLCILVFRGRLNYGYTF
NA,NA,TRBJ1-2,TRBV7-2,TGTGCCAGCAGCCCCGCGGTCGGCGATTATGGCTACACCTTC,CASSPAVGDYGYTF
TRBD1,NA,TRBJ1-1,TRBV27,TGTGCCAGCAGTTTATCGGGACAGCGTGCTTTCTTT,CASSLSGQRAFF
NA,once,TRBJ2-3,TRBV7-2,TGTGCCAGCAGCTTAGCGCTAGGAAACACAGATACGCAGTATTTT,CASSLALGNTDTQYF
NA,NA,TRBJ1-1,TRBV14,TGTGCCAGCAGCCCTGTGCAGGGGTTCTTAGCAGCTTTCTTT,CASSPVQGFLAAFF
NA,NA,TRBJ1-5,TRBV5-1,TGCGCCAGCAGCGAGGATCCTGGGGGGAATCAGCCCCAGCATTTT,CASSEDPGGNQPQHF
NA,NA,TRBJ2-5,TRBV6-6,TGTGCCAGCAGTTACAACGGCCCCCAAGAGACCCAGTACTTC,CASSYNGPQETQYF
TRBD1,NA,TRBJ1-3,TRBV7-8,TGTGCCAGCAGCCCCGACAGGGACAGGTTTCGACTCTCTGGAAACACCATATATTTT,CASSPDRDRFRLSGNTIYF
TRBD1,NA,TRBJ2-7,TRBV9,TGTGCCAGCAGCCCATCAGGACAGGGCCGTTCCTACGAGCAGTACTTC,CASSPSGQGRSYEQYF
NA,NA,TRBJ2-1,TRBV19,TGTGCCAGTAGTATAGGACGGTCGGGACTGTACAATGAGCAGTTCTTC,CASSIGRSGLYNEQFF
NA,NA,TRBJ1-2,TRBV28,TGTGCCAGCAGTTCCGCCCAGCCAGGGTGGGAGACAGAACTTGTTAACTATGGCTACACCTTC,CASSSAQPGWETELVNYGYTF
NA,NA,TRBJ2-7,TRBV7-6,TGTGCCAGCAGCATAGGCGGACAGCCTGGGGAGCAGTACTTC,CASSIGGQPGEQYF
NA,NA,TRBJ2-5,TRBV6-1,TGTGCCAGCAGTGAAGCAGTTACTCGGGACCATCGGGAGACCCAGTACTTC,CASSEAVTRDHRETQYF
TRBD1,NA,TRBJ2-5,TRBV2,TGTGCCAGCAGGACAGGGGGTGGCCAAGAGACCCAGTACTTC,CASRTGGGQETQYF
NA,NA,TRBJ1-2,TRBV6-1,TGTGCCAGCAGTGACGGGGCAATACGGGGCTACACCTTC,CASSDGAIRGYTF
NA,NA,TRBJ2-3,TRBV28,TGTGCCAGCAGTTTACCCCGGACTCCTAGCACAGATACGCAGTATTTT,CASSLPRTPSTDTQYF
TRBD1,NA,TRBJ1-6,TRBV5-6,TGTGCCAGCAGCCCCCCGGACAGGCCAGATTCACCCCTCCACTTT,CASSPPDRPDSPLHF
TRBD1,NA,TRBJ2-6,TRBV5-1,TGCGCCAGCAGCTGGGACAGGGGGACTGGGGCCAACGTCCTGACTTTC,CASSWDRGTGANVLTF
NA,NA,TRBJ1-1,TRBV9,TGTGCCAGCAGCGTAGGCGAGGGGAACACTGAAGCTTTCTTT,CASSVGEGNTEAFF
NA,NA,TRBJ2-7,TRBV19,TGTGCCAGTAGCCGCGGGGAGAGGGGCTACGAGCAGTACTTC,CASSRGERGYEQYF
NA,NA,TRBJ1-5,TRBV15,TGTGCCACCAGCAGAGGTACACCATATAGCAATCAGCCCCAGCATTTT,CATSRGTPYSNQPQHF
TRBD1,NA,TRBJ2-5,TRBV14,TGTGCCAGCAGCCAAGGGAGGACAGGGGGCGAGGAGACCCAGTACTTC,CASSQGRTGGEETQYF
NA,few,TRBJ2-1,TRBV5-4,TGTGCCAGCAGCTTGGGTAGCGCCACCTACTACAATGAGCAGTTCTTC,CASSLGSATYYNEQFF
TRBD2,NA,TRBJ2-7,TRBV28,TGTGCCAGCAGTTTAACTAGCGGAAGCCCCTACGAGCAGTACTTC,CASSLTSGSPYEQYF
TRBD2,once,TRBJ2-7,TRBV5-1,TGCGCCAGCAGCTTGGCGGAAACTAGCGGGATCGGGCGGACACGGTACGAGCAGTACTTC,CASSLAETSGIGRTRYEQYF
NA,NA,TRBJ2-1,TRBV7-3,TGTGCCAGCAGCTTAATTCCGAGGAATGAGCAGTTCTTC,CASSLIPRNEQFF
NA,NA,TRBJ1-2,TRBV2,TGTGCCAGCAGTGCCCGGCCTGTGGATGGCTACACCTTC,CASSARPVDGYTF
NA,NA,TRBJ1-4,TRBV18,TGTGCCAGCTCACCACCCCGCGGCCGGACGTTCATTAATGAAAAACTGTTTTTT,CASSPPRGRTFINEKLFF
NA,once,TRBJ1-1,TRBV9,TGTGCCAGCAGCGAACTCGGGGGCGGCGTTTGGACTGAAGCTTTCTTT,CASSELGGGVWTEAFF
NA,NA,TRBJ2-2,TRBV7-9,TGTGCCAGCAGCTCCAGCTCAGTGGCTAGGCCCGGCACCGGGGAGCTGTTTTTT,CASSSSSVARPGTGELFF
NA,NA,TRBJ1-2,TRBV28,TGTGCCAGCAGTACGACCGCAAGGGGCGACTATGGCTACACCTTC,CASSTTARGDYGYTF
NA,once,TRBJ1-4,TRBV6-6,TGTGCCAGCAGCCCGAGATGGGCAACTAATGAAAAACTGTTTTTT,CASSPRWATNEKLFF
TRBD2,NA,TRBJ2-1,TRBV5-1,TGCGCCAGCAGCTTGGGACTAGCCTTCTACAATGAGCAGTTCTTC,CASSLGLAFYNEQFF
NA,NA,TRBJ2-1,TRBV2,TGTGCCAGCAGTGAAAAGACCTCGGGGTACAATGAGCAGTTCTTC,CASSEKTSGYNEQFF
NA,few,TRBJ1-5,TRBV11-2,TGTGCCAGCAGCTCGGGGGGGTCCCAGCATTTT,CASSSGGSQHF
NA,once,TRBJ2-6,TRBV27,TGTGCCAGCAGTAGAACAGGGACTGGGGCCAACGTCCTGACTTTC,CASSRTGTGANVLTF
NA,NA,TRBJ2-1,TRBV25-1,TGTGCCAGCAGTGAATATTCGGGCAGAAAGGGCAATGAGCAGTTCTTC,CASSEYSGRKGNEQFF